This T cell receptor (beta chain) came from a study of cytomegalovirus exposure and HLA in healthy donors. Notes on this clone: Its target is unknown.

Primers for the PCR totalled 60 Vbeta and 13 Jbeta. The assay was immunoSEQ multiplex PCR, and TCRdb's table has in-frame clones only and misses some. The sample records approximately 160,000 clones, approximately 78% being singletons. Notes on the study in general: Most observed TCR sequences were rare, whereas some public TCRs were detected in many donors. On later analysis, the bulk of CMV-associated TCR beta chains appeared to be HLA-restricted.

In germline, CDR1 is SGHAT, CDR2 FQNNGV. With 5 bases removed from V and 3 bases from J, the gap between germline ends came to 11 bases. The CDR3 has 14 residues. The chain links TRBV11-2 to TRBJ1-5; no firm D call. This receptor was identified in a woman aged 18 to 35 in good health and CMV-seronegative. What was sequenced was PBMCs. The CDR3 loop is CASSPGQTNQPQHF. The CDR3 nucleotides are TGTGCCAGCAGCCCTGGGCAGACCAATCAGCCCCAGCATTTT.